This T cell receptor beta chain derives from a study of beta chain features in type 1 diabetes. About the study: Healthy donors and patients had similar age, gender and cell yields.

With regard to this clone: Its target is unknown.

Whole-study results and caveats: Because the template was cDNA, high-expressing cells might be over-represented. Across all four CD4+ subsets, people with type 1 diabetes showed modestly shorter TCRB CDR3s.

What was sequenced were expressed TCRB transcripts, since all of the isolated RNA had been reverse transcribed. The protocol was immunoSEQ multiplex PCR, while the TCRdb copy is restricted to in-frame clones and leaves out a portion. In the table there are 860,000 or so clones, roughly 16% of which are singletons. The receptor was isolated from a woman under 30 in good health. The specimen was naive CD4+ T cells from blood.

The CDR3 nucleotides read TGTGCCAGCAGTTACTCGAGACCGCTACGGGGAAACATTCAGTACTTC. Translation gives CASSYSRPLRGNIQYF. The rearrangement uses TRBV6-5 and TRBJ2-4; perhaps TRBD2 as D (5 bases). The CDR3 totals 16 residues. The germline gives CDR1 MNHEY, CDR2 SVGAGI. Trimming left V 0 bases short and J 6 bases short, with 15 bases between.